A selection of T cell receptor beta chains follows, all from one sample in a study of naive and memory T cell subsets. TCRdb ran MiXCR on the UMI-ligation and nested PCR reads and lists one entry per CDR3 protein. The sample carries 150,000 or so distinct CDR3 sequences, 15% to 20% recorded once. The sample taken for sequencing was naive CD4+ T cells from blood. Receptors originate from a human donor in good health. CDR3s include the opening cysteine and the closing phenylalanine or tryptophan. D genes are given only for firm matches. For some rows the clone size is stated as once, few or many, or as a class when expanded; others skip it.

clone size: .
D gene: TRBD1
V gene: TRBV4-1
J gene: TRBJ2-4
CDR3 protein: CASSQGDRNIQYF
CDR3 DNA: TGCGCCAGCAGCCAGGGGGACAGAAACATTCAGTACTTC

clone size: .
D gene: .
V gene: TRBV12-3/TRBV12-4
J gene: TRBJ2-3
CDR3 protein: CASSRGTTDTQYF
CDR3 DNA: TGTGCCAGCAGCCGTGGGACCACAGATACGCAGTATTTT

clone size: .
D gene: .
V gene: TRBV7-9
J gene: TRBJ1-4
CDR3 protein: CASSAWTVATNEKLFF
CDR3 DNA: TGTGCCAGCAGCGCCTGGACAGTTGCAACTAATGAAAAACTGTTTTTT

clone size: .
D gene: TRBD1
V gene: TRBV14
J gene: TRBJ1-1
CDR3 protein: CASSQDGQGAMRDTEAFF
CDR3 DNA: TGTGCCAGCAGCCAAGACGGGCAGGGGGCTATGCGAGACACTGAAGCTTTCTTT

clone size: .
D gene: .
V gene: TRBV18
J gene: TRBJ1-6
CDR3 protein: CASSPEPKGGSYNSPLHF
CDR3 DNA: TGTGCCAGCTCACCAGAACCAAAAGGGGGCTCCTATAATTCACCCCTCCACTTT

clone size: few
D gene: .
V gene: TRBV5-1
J gene: TRBJ2-1
CDR3 protein: CASSLLTDDDEQFF
CDR3 DNA: TGCGCCAGCAGCTTGCTGACAGACGACGATGAGCAGTTCTTC

clone size: few
D gene: .
V gene: TRBV12-3/TRBV12-4
J gene: TRBJ1-1
CDR3 protein: CASSLFFRTPKTEAFF
CDR3 DNA: TGTGCCAGCAGTTTATTCTTCCGGACACCGAAAACTGAAGCTTTCTTT

clone size: .
D gene: .
V gene: TRBV28
J gene: TRBJ2-1
CDR3 protein: CASSSPSGTSYNEQFF
CDR3 DNA: TGTGCCAGCAGTTCGCCCTCCGGGACAAGCTACAATGAGCAGTTCTTC

clone size: few
D gene: .
V gene: TRBV15
J gene: TRBJ2-7
CDR3 protein: CATSPGPTNDEQYF
CDR3 DNA: TGTGCCACCTCCCCGGGACCCACGAACGACGAGCAGTACTTC

clone size: .
D gene: TRBD1
V gene: TRBV4-2
J gene: TRBJ1-4
CDR3 protein: CASSRAQQGANEKLFF
CDR3 DNA: TGTGCCAGCAGCAGAGCCCAACAGGGGGCTAATGAAAAACTGTTTTTT

clone size: .
D gene: TRBD1
V gene: TRBV18
J gene: TRBJ2-7
CDR3 protein: CASSGQGPYEQYF
CDR3 DNA: TGTGCCAGCTCGGGACAGGGTCCCTACGAGCAGTACTTC

clone size: few
D gene: .
V gene: TRBV4-2
J gene: TRBJ2-1
CDR3 protein: CASSQVRNHDYNEQFF
CDR3 DNA: TGTGCCAGCAGCCAAGTCAGAAACCATGACTACAATGAGCAGTTCTTC

clone size: .
D gene: .
V gene: TRBV10-3
J gene: TRBJ2-3
CDR3 protein: CAISDGETDTQYF
CDR3 DNA: TGTGCCATCAGTGACGGAGAAACAGATACGCAGTATTTT

clone size: many
D gene: TRBD2
V gene: TRBV18
J gene: TRBJ2-4
CDR3 protein: CASSPPALAGINIQYF
CDR3 DNA: TGTGCCAGCTCACCACCGGCACTAGCGGGAATTAACATTCAGTACTTC

clone size: many
D gene: .
V gene: TRBV28
J gene: TRBJ2-6
CDR3 protein: CASSRNRDSGANVLTF
CDR3 DNA: TGTGCCAGCAGTCGCAACAGAGACTCTGGGGCCAACGTCCTGACTTTC

clone size: few
D gene: .
V gene: TRBV7-2
J gene: TRBJ1-5
CDR3 protein: CASSLAKSPVPQPQHF
CDR3 DNA: TGTGCCAGCAGCTTAGCGAAGTCTCCGGTCCCTCAGCCCCAGCATTTT

clone size: few
D gene: .
V gene: TRBV20-1
J gene: TRBJ2-4
CDR3 protein: CSASDRDHSKNIQYF
CDR3 DNA: TGCAGTGCTTCCGATCGGGACCACTCCAAAAACATTCAGTACTTC

clone size: few
D gene: TRBD2
V gene: TRBV20-1
J gene: TRBJ2-5
CDR3 protein: CSARIGLAGSETQYF
CDR3 DNA: TGCAGTGCTAGGATTGGACTAGCGGGGAGTGAGACCCAGTACTTC

clone size: .
D gene: .
V gene: TRBV28
J gene: TRBJ2-7
CDR3 protein: CASSPGSSSYEQYF
CDR3 DNA: TGTGCCAGCAGTCCCGGGTCCAGCTCCTACGAGCAGTACTTC

clone size: .
D gene: .
V gene: TRBV5-6
J gene: TRBJ2-3
CDR3 protein: CASSTTWARGTDTQYF
CDR3 DNA: TGTGCCAGCAGCACCACCTGGGCCAGGGGCACAGATACGCAGTATTTT

clone size: .
D gene: .
V gene: TRBV6-2/TRBV6-3
J gene: TRBJ2-7
CDR3 protein: CASSYPAGRSYEQYF
CDR3 DNA: TGTGCCAGCAGTTATCCCGCGGGGAGGAGTTACGAGCAGTACTTC

clone size: .
D gene: .
V gene: TRBV12-3/TRBV12-4
J gene: TRBJ2-6
CDR3 protein: CASSSNSGANVLTF
CDR3 DNA: TGTGCCAGCAGTTCGAACTCTGGGGCCAACGTCCTGACTTTC

clone size: few
D gene: TRBD1
V gene: TRBV30
J gene: TRBJ2-5
CDR3 protein: CAWSEGTGAIQETQYF
CDR3 DNA: TGTGCCTGGAGCGAGGGGACAGGAGCAATACAAGAGACCCAGTACTTC

clone size: many
D gene: TRBD1
V gene: TRBV24-1
J gene: TRBJ1-5
CDR3 protein: CATSEDRTGQPQHF
CDR3 DNA: TGTGCCACCAGTGAGGACAGGACGGGTCAGCCCCAGCATTTT

clone size: few
D gene: TRBD2
V gene: TRBV27
J gene: TRBJ2-5
CDR3 protein: CASSTQGLAHDETQYF
CDR3 DNA: TGTGCCAGCAGTACGCAGGGACTAGCCCATGACGAGACCCAGTACTTC

clone size: few
D gene: .
V gene: TRBV9
J gene: TRBJ1-1
CDR3 protein: CASSVGGHLNTEAFF
CDR3 DNA: TGTGCCAGCAGCGTCGGGGGACACCTGAACACTGAAGCTTTCTTT

clone size: few
D gene: TRBD1
V gene: TRBV29-1
J gene: TRBJ2-2
CDR3 protein: CSVEDRGTGELFF
CDR3 DNA: TGCAGCGTTGAAGACAGGGGGACCGGGGAGCTGTTTTTT

clone size: few
D gene: TRBD1
V gene: TRBV6-2/TRBV6-3
J gene: TRBJ2-7
CDR3 protein: CASSYGTGGNEQYF
CDR3 DNA: TGTGCCAGCAGTTACGGGACAGGGGGAAACGAGCAGTACTTC

clone size: .
D gene: .
V gene: TRBV27
J gene: TRBJ2-7
CDR3 protein: CASSLGQPPYYEQYF
CDR3 DNA: TGTGCCAGCAGTCTTGGACAACCACCCTACTACGAGCAGTACTTC

clone size: .
D gene: .
V gene: TRBV12-3/TRBV12-4
J gene: TRBJ1-4
CDR3 protein: CASSLVGVNEKLFF
CDR3 DNA: TGTGCCAGCAGTTTAGTAGGGGTGAATGAAAAACTGTTTTTT

clone size: .
D gene: .
V gene: TRBV19
J gene: TRBJ2-7
CDR3 protein: CASSESPGTGTHLYEQYF
CDR3 DNA: TGTGCCAGTAGTGAAAGCCCCGGCACCGGGACCCATCTCTACGAGCAGTACTTC

clone size: few
D gene: TRBD2
V gene: TRBV27
J gene: TRBJ2-1
CDR3 protein: CASSQTSGRALNNEQFF
CDR3 DNA: TGTGCCAGCAGTCAAACTAGCGGGAGGGCCTTGAACAATGAGCAGTTCTTC

clone size: few
D gene: TRBD2
V gene: TRBV28
J gene: TRBJ2-7
CDR3 protein: CASSPPGLAGENYEQYF
CDR3 DNA: TGTGCCAGCAGTCCTCCGGGACTAGCGGGAGAAAACTACGAGCAGTACTTC

clone size: few
D gene: .
V gene: TRBV20-1
J gene: TRBJ2-1
CDR3 protein: CSARGGAGASYNEQFF
CDR3 DNA: TGCAGTGCTAGAGGCGGGGCCGGTGCCTCCTACAATGAGCAGTTCTTC

clone size: .
D gene: .
V gene: TRBV18
J gene: TRBJ1-1
CDR3 protein: CASSGVMNTEAFF
CDR3 DNA: TGTGCCAGCTCCGGCGTTATGAACACTGAAGCTTTCTTT

clone size: .
D gene: TRBD1
V gene: TRBV27
J gene: TRBJ2-7
CDR3 protein: CASRLFGQASYEQYF
CDR3 DNA: TGTGCCAGCAGACTCTTCGGACAGGCCTCCTACGAGCAGTACTTC

clone size: .
D gene: TRBD2
V gene: TRBV5-5
J gene: TRBJ2-3
CDR3 protein: CASSWRGLPSADSTDTQYF
CDR3 DNA: TGTGCCAGCAGCTGGCGGGGACTACCCTCCGCCGACAGCACAGATACGCAGTATTTT

clone size: few
D gene: TRBD1
V gene: TRBV6-4
J gene: TRBJ2-3
CDR3 protein: CASSDSGAGGRADTQYF
CDR3 DNA: TGTGCCAGCAGTGACTCGGGAGCAGGGGGTCGGGCAGATACGCAGTATTTT

clone size: .
D gene: .
V gene: TRBV6-1
J gene: TRBJ2-7
CDR3 protein: CASSDLSRDEQYF
CDR3 DNA: TGTGCCAGCAGTGACCTGTCTCGGGACGAGCAGTACTTC

clone size: many
D gene: TRBD2
V gene: TRBV30
J gene: TRBJ2-1
CDR3 protein: CAWMNRRYGTSAPSHNEQFF
CDR3 DNA: TGTGCCTGGATGAACAGGAGGTACGGGACTAGCGCTCCCAGCCACAATGAGCAGTTCTTC

clone size: many
D gene: .
V gene: TRBV7-2
J gene: TRBJ2-3
CDR3 protein: CASSGRTATITDTQYF
CDR3 DNA: TGTGCCAGCAGCGGACGGACGGCAACCATCACAGATACGCAGTATTTT

clone size: .
D gene: TRBD1
V gene: TRBV28
J gene: TRBJ1-1
CDR3 protein: CASSRGQTNTEAFF
CDR3 DNA: TGTGCCAGCAGTCGGGGACAGACGAACACTGAAGCTTTCTTT

clone size: .
D gene: TRBD1
V gene: TRBV7-2
J gene: TRBJ1-4
CDR3 protein: CASSPGDRVSEKLFF
CDR3 DNA: TGTGCCAGCAGCCCAGGGGACAGGGTTTCTGAAAAACTGTTTTTT

clone size: .
D gene: .
V gene: TRBV20-1
J gene: TRBJ2-2
CDR3 protein: CSATWEPNTGELFF
CDR3 DNA: TGCAGTGCGACTTGGGAGCCGAACACCGGGGAGCTGTTTTTT

clone size: .
D gene: .
V gene: TRBV20-1
J gene: TRBJ2-3
CDR3 protein: CSASQADTQYF
CDR3 DNA: TGCAGTGCTAGTCAGGCAGATACGCAGTATTTT

clone size: few
D gene: TRBD2
V gene: TRBV11-2
J gene: TRBJ2-1
CDR3 protein: CASSLGLANEQFF
CDR3 DNA: TGTGCCAGCAGCTTAGGACTAGCAAATGAGCAGTTCTTC

clone size: .
D gene: .
V gene: TRBV20-1
J gene: TRBJ2-4
CDR3 protein: CSASPRGEAFNIQYF
CDR3 DNA: TGCAGTGCTAGCCCCCGTGGTGAAGCTTTTAACATTCAGTACTTC

clone size: few
D gene: .
V gene: TRBV7-2
J gene: TRBJ1-3
CDR3 protein: CASSLGLPSGNTIYF
CDR3 DNA: TGTGCCAGCAGCTTAGGACTTCCCTCTGGAAACACCATATATTTT

clone size: .
D gene: .
V gene: TRBV11-2
J gene: TRBJ2-1
CDR3 protein: CASSLVQAAISSYNEQFF
CDR3 DNA: TGTGCCAGCAGCTTAGTTCAGGCTGCCATTAGCTCCTACAATGAGCAGTTCTTC

clone size: few
D gene: TRBD1
V gene: TRBV20-1
J gene: TRBJ2-1
CDR3 protein: CSALGQTSSYNEQFF
CDR3 DNA: TGCAGTGCTTTGGGACAGACCAGTTCCTACAATGAGCAGTTCTTC

clone size: .
D gene: .
V gene: TRBV6-6
J gene: TRBJ1-5
CDR3 protein: CASSNRGPQHF
CDR3 DNA: TGTGCCAGCAGTAACCGGGGGCCCCAGCATTTT